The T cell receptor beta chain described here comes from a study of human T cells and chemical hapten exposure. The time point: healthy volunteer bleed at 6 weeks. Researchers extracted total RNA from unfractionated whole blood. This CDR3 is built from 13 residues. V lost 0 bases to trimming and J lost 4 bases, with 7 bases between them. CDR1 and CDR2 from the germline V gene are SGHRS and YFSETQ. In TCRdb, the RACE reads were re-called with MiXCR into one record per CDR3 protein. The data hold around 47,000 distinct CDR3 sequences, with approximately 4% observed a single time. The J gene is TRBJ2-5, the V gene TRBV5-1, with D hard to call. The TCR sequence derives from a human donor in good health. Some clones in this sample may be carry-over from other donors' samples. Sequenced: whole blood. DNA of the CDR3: TGCGCCAGCAGCTTGGCCAGTGGAGAGACCCAGTACTTC. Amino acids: CASSLASGETQYF.